This T cell receptor (beta chain) emerged from a study of shared T cell receptors in the human thymus. Some clones are missing from TCRdb's copy, which holds only in-frame ones; the method was immunoSEQ multiplex PCR. The data show some 700,000 clones, roughly 85% seen once. CDR3 length: 14 amino acids. Germline V gene lookup returns CDR1 SQVTM and CDR2 ANQGSEA. V lost 6 bases to trimming and J lost 5 bases, with 19 bases between them. This sample also appeared in a second study, on human thymus T cells. That source notes: Thymic resections from corrective heart surgery supplied the tissue. Both thymic and peripheral blood repertoires showed apparently biased V and J usage. Unrelated individuals were reported by related research to share highly overlapping thymic repertoires.

The origin of this receptor is a girl under three years old with a congenital heart defect. V usage is TRBV29-1 and J usage is TRBJ1-2; weak D call: TRBD1 (5 bases). Sample: thymocytes. CDR3 coding DNA: TGCAGCGTCCGGTGGGGGGGTGGGGAGTATGGCTACACCTTC. Its protein is CSVRWGGGEYGYTF. The full variable domain, completed using reference TRBV29-1 and TRBJ1-2, is SAVISQKPSRDICQRGTSLTIQCQVDSQVTMMFWYRQQPGQSLTLIATANQGSEATYESGFVIDKFPISRPNLTFSTLTVSNMSPEDSSIYLCSVRWGGGEYGYTFGSGTRLTVV.